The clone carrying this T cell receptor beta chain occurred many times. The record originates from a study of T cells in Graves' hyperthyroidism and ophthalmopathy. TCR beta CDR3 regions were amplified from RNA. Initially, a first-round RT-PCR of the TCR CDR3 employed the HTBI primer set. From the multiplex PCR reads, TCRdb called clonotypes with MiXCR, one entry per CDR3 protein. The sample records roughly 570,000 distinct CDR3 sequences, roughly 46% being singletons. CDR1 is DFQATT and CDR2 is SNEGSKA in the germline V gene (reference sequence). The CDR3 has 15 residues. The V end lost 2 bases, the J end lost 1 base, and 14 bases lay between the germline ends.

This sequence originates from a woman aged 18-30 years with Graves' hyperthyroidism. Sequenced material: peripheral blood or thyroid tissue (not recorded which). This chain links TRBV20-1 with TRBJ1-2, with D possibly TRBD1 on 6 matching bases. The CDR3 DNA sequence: TGCAGTGCTAGATTAGACAGGAGGGATAACTATGGCTACACCTTC. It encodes CSARLDRRDNYGYTF.